This passage covers 27 T cell receptor beta chains from one sample sequenced in a study of CD8+ T cells in alopecia areata. cDNA prepared by RNA extraction and subsequent reverse transcription served as the template for sequencing. Produced via immunoSEQ multiplex PCR; TCRdb's table is partial and in-frame only. Of 95,000 to 100,000 clones in the sample, 60% to 65% were seen once. The treatment was: oral pan-JAK inhibitor, 5-10 mg twice daily. Specimen: CD8+ T cells sorted from blood, collected at week 4, from a patient treated with tofacitinib. The receptor source for this set is a human donor with alopecia areata.

The chain carries TRBV9 and TRBJ1-2; TRBD1 is a possible D gene (5 bases). CDR1 SGDLS and CDR2 YYNGEE come from the germline V gene. The ends were cut back, 1 base at V and 3 bases at J, with 16 bases in the middle. This CDR3 region has 16 residues. The CDR3 DNA is TGTGCCAGCAGCGTAAGAACCGACGGGGCTTACTATGGCTACACCTTC. This translates into CASSVRTDGAYYGYTF.

This rearrangement joins TRBV6-5 to TRBJ1-2, with TRBD1 as a possible D gene (6 bases). Trimming pared 2 bases from V and 3 bases from J, leaving 10 bases between. The CDR3 sequence is 14 residues long. Germline V gene sequence: CDR1 MNHEY, CDR2 SVGAGI. The CDR3 loop is CASSYLGGDYGYTF. Written as DNA, the CDR3 is TGTGCCAGCAGTTACCTAGGGGGGGACTATGGCTACACCTTC.

This chain links TRBV27 with TRBJ2-7; D is unclear. V dropped 6 bases and J dropped 2 bases, with 14 bases sitting between them. This CDR3 region has 14 residues. Germline CDR1 and CDR2: MNHEY and SMNVEV (reference sequence). The chain's CDR3 is CASSPNSPPYEQYF. As DNA, the CDR3 is TGTGCCAGCAGCCCCAATTCCCCTCCCTACGAGCAGTACTTC.

This chain links TRBV20-1 with TRBJ1-1, with a tentative D call TRBD1 (6 bases). The CDR3 consists of 10 residues. Trimming left V 7 bases short and J 7 bases short, with 10 bases between. Germline CDR1 reads DFQATT; CDR2 reads SNEGSKA (reference sequence). This CDR3 is CSGTDNEAFF. CDR3 bases: TGCAGTGGGACAGACAATGAAGCTTTCTTT.

This chain links TRBV5-1 with TRBJ2-3, with 9 bases matching TRBD1. V trimming: 4 bases; J trimming: 4 bases; junction bases outside the gene matches: 13. Germline CDR1 and CDR2: SGHRS and YFSETQ. The CDR3 has 17 amino acids. The CDR3 DNA is TGCGCCAGCAGCCAACCGCCGGGACAGGGCTTGCCAGATACGCAGTATTTT. Its protein is CASSQPPGQGLPDTQYF.

V is TRBV7-9 and J is TRBJ2-2; TRBD1 agrees at 7 bases. CDR3 length equals 14 residues. Germline-derived CDR1 and CDR2 are SEHNR and FQNEAQ (reference sequence). V shed 3 bases, J shed 3 bases, and the junction held 1 base outside the gene matches. The CDR3 region is CASSLTGYTGELFF. The CDR3 DNA follows: TGTGCCAGCAGCTTGACAGGGTACACCGGGGAGCTGTTTTTT.

The chain carries TRBV27 and TRBJ2-4, with D unclear. The germline V gene has CDR1 MNHEY and CDR2 SMNVEV (reference sequence). Deletions cut 4 bases from V and 0 bases from J, with 7 bases between. The CDR3 consists of 14 residues. As DNA, the CDR3 is TGTGCCAGCAGTTATGGGCTAGCCAAAAACATTCAGTACTTC. Its protein is CASSYGLAKNIQYF.

This sequence joins TRBV30 and TRBJ2-3; D unresolved. Looked up from germline, CDR1 is GTSNPN and CDR2 is SVGIG (reference sequence). Trimming shortened V by 2 bases and J by 5 bases, and 11 bases separated the two germline ends. There are 13 residues in the CDR3. CDR3: CAWSPTDGDTQYF. The CDR3 DNA reads as TGTGCCTGGAGTCCTACGGACGGAGATACGCAGTATTTT.

The chain joins TRBV10-3 to TRBJ2-7; TRBD2 matches 11 bases. The trim removed 3 bases at V and 4 bases at J, leaving 8 bases unmatched. Germline loops: CDR1 ENHRY, CDR2 SYGVKD. The CDR3 runs to 16 residues. The CDR3 is CAISESGTSGNYEQYF. The DNA of the CDR3 is TGTGCCATCAGTGAATCGGGGACTAGCGGCAATTACGAGCAGTACTTC.

V gene TRBV7-9 combines with J gene TRBJ2-5; 12 nucleotides align to TRBD1. The germline gives CDR1 SEHNR, CDR2 FQNEAQ (reference sequence). The CDR3 is made up of 17 amino acids. Trimming took 5 bases from V and 5 from J; bases not matched to a gene: 12. The CDR3 region is CASSPSRDRGHWETQYF. DNA of the CDR3: TGTGCCAGCAGCCCCTCTCGGGACAGGGGGCATTGGGAGACCCAGTACTTC.

V is TRBV9 and J is TRBJ2-1, with a tentative D call TRBD2 (5 bases). CDR3 length: 14 amino acids. Germline V gene sequence: CDR1 SGDLS, CDR2 YYNGEE. Trimming pared 4 bases from V and 8 bases from J, leaving 16 bases between. CDR3 loop: CASSPGGSADEQFF. CDR3 bases: TGTGCCAGCAGCCCAGGCGGTAGCGCGGATGAGCAGTTCTTC.

The gene calls are TRBV30 and TRBJ2-2; D call uncertain. The CDR3 consists of 11 residues. The V end was cut by 4 bases, the J end by 7 bases, with 7 bases between. The germline gives CDR1 GTSNPN, CDR2 SVGIG (reference sequence). The CDR3 DNA follows: TGTGCCTGGAATGAAGGCGGGGAGCTGTTTTTT. It specifies CAWNEGGELFF.

The chain employs TRBV20-1 and TRBJ1-2; D is possibly TRBD1 (6 bases). CDR1 and CDR2 (germline): DFQATT, SNEGSKA (reference sequence). This CDR3 has 9 amino acids. V was shortened by 6 bases and J by 11 bases, with 10 bases between the two germline ends. DNA of the CDR3: TGCAGTGCAGTGGGACATTACACCTTC. It yields the protein CSAVGHYTF.

The chain combines TRBV7-6 with TRBJ2-1; TRBD1 might be the D (6 bases). The CDR3 is made up of 14 amino acids. Germline V gives CDR1 SGHVS, CDR2 FNYEAQ. Trimming took off 4 bases at V and 2 bases at J, with 9 bases between the two ends. CDR3: CASSWQGTYNEQFF. As DNA, the CDR3 is TGTGCCAGCAGCTGGCAGGGGACCTACAATGAGCAGTTCTTC.

This chain connects TRBV5-6 to TRBJ2-3; 8 bases match TRBD2. This CDR3 spans 15 amino acids. Germline assignment: CDR1 SGHDT and CDR2 YYEEEE. V shed 2 bases, J shed 2 bases, and the junction held 4 bases outside the gene matches. The DNA of the CDR3 is TGTGCCAGCAGCTTTGGTAGCGGGAACACAGATACGCAGTATTTT. Translation: CASSFGSGNTDTQYF.

V usage is TRBV29-1 and J usage is TRBJ1-1, with TRBD1 identical over 7 bases. Losses at the gene ends were 7 bases for V and 3 bases for J; bases not matched to a gene: 8. Per germline, CDR1 SQVTM and CDR2 ANQGSEA. This CDR3 contains 13 residues. The CDR3 protein is CSGLTGDYTEAFF. The CDR3 DNA reads as TGCAGCGGACTTACAGGGGACTACACTGAAGCTTTCTTT.

The J gene is TRBJ2-3, the V gene TRBV25-1; 7 bases match TRBD1. CDR1 and CDR2 from the germline V gene are MGHDK and SYGVNS. The CDR3 is 15 amino acids. The V gene end was trimmed by 7 bases and the J gene end by 1 base; junction bases not matched to a gene: 8. CDR3 sequence reads: CASTPDRLRTDTQYF. DNA of the CDR3: TGTGCCAGCACTCCGGACAGGCTCCGCACAGATACGCAGTATTTT.

The chain uses TRBV27 and TRBJ2-7; TRBD2 might be the D (5 bases). Germline CDR1 and CDR2: MNHEY and SMNVEV (reference sequence). V lost 2 bases and J 0 bases, leaving 8 bases between the germline ends. The CDR3 extends over 14 amino acids. The CDR3 DNA reads as TGTGCCAGCAGTTTACGGGGTGACTCCTACGAGCAGTACTTC. Its translation is CASSLRGDSYEQYF.

This clone was recorded a few times. V and J are TRBV6-6 and TRBJ2-7; a weak D match, TRBD1 (5 bases). Trimming took 4 bases from V and 0 from J, leaving 13 bases between them. This CDR3 contains 15 residues. Germline V gene sequence: CDR1 MNHNY, CDR2 SVGAGI (reference sequence). The CDR3 region has the DNA TGTGCCAGCAGTTCGGCCAGGGCCGTCTCCTACGAGCAGTACTTC. As protein: CASSSARAVSYEQYF.

The chain uses TRBV29-1 and TRBJ2-1, with 8 bases matching TRBD2. The CDR3 loop spans 14 amino acids. Germline V gives CDR1 SQVTM, CDR2 ANQGSEA. With 8 bases clipped from V and 4 bases from J, the junction kept 10 bases outside the gene matches. CDR3 bases: TGCAGCTCTGGGGGAACTAGCGGTTACAATGAGCAGTTCTTC. Its translation: CSSGGTSGYNEQFF.

CDR3 residues: CAWSVDPTSNTGELFF. The DNA of the CDR3 is TGTGCCTGGAGTGTAGACCCTACTTCGAACACCGGGGAGCTGTTTTTT. This chain joins TRBV30 and TRBJ2-2; no firm D call. The CDR3 runs 16 residues. Germline CDR1 is GTSNPN and CDR2 is SVGIG (reference sequence). The germline V and J ends were trimmed by 0 bases and 0 bases, with 11 bases remaining between them.

A few counts support this clone. The chain links TRBV29-1 to TRBJ2-1; the D is unclear. This CDR3 region has 11 residues. V lost 3 bases to trimming and J lost 4 bases, with 4 bases between them. The germline gives CDR1 SQVTM, CDR2 ANQGSEA. The CDR3 region has the DNA TGCAGCGTTGACCTTTACAATGAGCAGTTCTTC. Translating gives CSVDLYNEQFF.

This clone is a singleton in its sample. V usage is TRBV25-1 and J usage is TRBJ1-1, with 7 bases matching TRBD1. This CDR3 is built from 15 residues. Germline V gives CDR1 MGHDK, CDR2 SYGVNS. The V and J ends lost 6 bases and 5 bases, in that order; junction bases with no gene match: 12. The CDR3 nucleotides read TGTGCCAGCAGGGAAGACAGGGAACCTTGGACTGAAGCTTTCTTT. It specifies CASREDREPWTEAFF.

CDR3 amino acids: CASSVYNNYGYTF. CDR3 coding DNA: TGTGCCAGCAGTGTGTACAATAACTATGGCTACACCTTC. The chain has TRBV25-1 and TRBJ1-2; D not resolved. The V end lost 4 bases, the J end lost 1 base, and 7 bases lay between the germline ends. The germline V gene has CDR1 MGHDK and CDR2 SYGVNS. This CDR3 spans 13 amino acids.

The chain employs TRBV27 and TRBJ1-2, with 11 bases identical to TRBD1. The CDR3 is made up of 16 amino acids. In germline, CDR1 is MNHEY, CDR2 SMNVEV (reference sequence). Trimming removed 5 bases from V and 3 bases from J; junction bases left unmatched: 8. The CDR3 bases are TGTGCCAGCAGTCTCACCGGGACAGGGGGGGACTATGGCTACACCTTC. Amino acids: CASSLTGTGGDYGYTF.

As regards this clone: Other DNA sequences within the sample encode an identical CDR3. The rearrangement uses TRBV13 and TRBJ1-2, with TRBD1 matching 10 bases. Germline CDR1 reads PRHDT; CDR2 reads FYEKMQ (reference sequence). Germline trimming cut 2 bases from V and 4 bases from J; bases unmatched to any gene: 1. The CDR3 loop spans 14 amino acids. Written as DNA, the CDR3 is TGTGCCAGCAGCTTACGGACAGGGGGCTATGGCTACACCTTC. It is translated as CASSLRTGGYGYTF. Drawing the rest from reference TRBV13 and TRBJ1-2, the complete variable domain is AAGVIQSPRHLIKEKRETATLKCYPIPRHDTVYWYQQGPGQDPQFLISFYEKMQSDKGSIPDRFSAQQFSDYHSELNMSSLELGDSALYFCASSLRTGGYGYTFGSGTRLTVV.

The gene calls are TRBV4-2 and TRBJ2-7; no reliable D call. The CDR3 loop spans 14 amino acids. Germline-derived CDR1 and CDR2 are LGHNA and YNFKEQ. With 1 base removed from V and 3 bases from J, the gap between germline ends came to 10 bases. CDR3 sequence: CASSQGALHYEQYF. The DNA of the CDR3 is TGTGCCAGCAGCCAAGGAGCGCTGCACTACGAGCAGTACTTC.